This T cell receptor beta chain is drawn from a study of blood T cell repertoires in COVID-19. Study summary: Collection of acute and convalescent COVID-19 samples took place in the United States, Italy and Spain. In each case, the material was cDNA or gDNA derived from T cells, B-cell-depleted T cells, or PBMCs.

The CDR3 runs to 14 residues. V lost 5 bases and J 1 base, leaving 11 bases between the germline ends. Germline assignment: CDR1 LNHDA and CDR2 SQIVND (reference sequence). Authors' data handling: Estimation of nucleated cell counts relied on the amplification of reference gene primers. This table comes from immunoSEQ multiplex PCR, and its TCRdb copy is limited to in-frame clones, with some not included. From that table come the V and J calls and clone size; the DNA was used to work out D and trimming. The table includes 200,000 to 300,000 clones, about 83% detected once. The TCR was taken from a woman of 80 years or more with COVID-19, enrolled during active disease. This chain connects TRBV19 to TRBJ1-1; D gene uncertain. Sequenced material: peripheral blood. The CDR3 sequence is CASSRGPGNTEAFF. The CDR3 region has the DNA TGTGCCAGTAGTCGAGGGCCGGGGAACACTGAAGCTTTCTTT.